What follows are 21 T cell receptor beta chains derived from one specimen sequenced in a study of glioma-infiltrating T cells after dendritic cell vaccination. Time point indicated: after dendritic cell vaccination, including at tumor progression/relapse. Profiling relied on immunoSEQ multiplex PCR, and the TCRdb table lists in-frame clones only, not all of them. The sample has approximately 110,000 clones, almost 90% seen once; the top ten hold more than 2.5%. The specimen was blood, collected after dendritic cell vaccination. Receptors originate from a human donor with glioblastoma.

Notes on this clone: The sample has other DNA sequences that encode this CDR3 too. V usage is TRBV5-1 and J usage is TRBJ1-2; TRBD1 aligns across 7 bases. V dropped 0 bases and J dropped 7; count of bases not matched to a gene: 6. The germline CDR1 and CDR2 sequences are SGHRS and YFSETQ. The CDR3 loop spans 14 amino acids. CDR3 sequence reads: CASSLGQGVGGYTF. The CDR3 region has the DNA TGCGCCAGCAGCTTGGGACAGGGAGTAGGTGGCTACACCTTC.

The chain recombines TRBV4-1 with TRBJ2-1, with TRBD2 identical over 10 bases. The CDR3 runs 15 residues. The germline gives CDR1 MGHRA, CDR2 YSYEKL. Trimming took 2 bases from V and 7 from J; bases not matched to a gene: 5. In nucleotides, the CDR3 is TGCGCCAGCAGCCAACTAGCGGGAGTGGGGAATGAGCAGTTCTTC. Its translation is CASSQLAGVGNEQFF.

The V gene is TRBV5-1, the J gene TRBJ2-4; the D gene is possibly TRBD2 (5 bases). CDR1 and CDR2 from the germline V gene are SGHRS and YFSETQ. CDR3 length: 15 amino acids. V lost 0 bases and J lost 8, with 15 bases in between. This chain's CDR3 is CASSLDSSRGYIQYF. In nucleotides, the CDR3 is TGCGCCAGCAGCTTGGATAGCTCTCGAGGGTACATTCAGTACTTC.

The chain links TRBV29-1 to TRBJ1-1, with D uncertain. The V and J ends lost 7 bases and 3 bases respectively, with 12 bases between them. Germline CDR1 is SQVTM and CDR2 is ANQGSEA. This CDR3 has 12 amino acids. The CDR3 reads CSASEGDTEAFF. Here the CDR3 DNA reads TGCAGCGCTTCGGAGGGCGACACTGAAGCTTTCTTT.

The V call is TRBV18, the J call TRBJ1-3; D is unresolved. V gave up 6 bases and J gave up 0 bases, with 15 bases separating them. The CDR3 sequence is 16 residues long. Germline V gene sequence: CDR1 KGHSH, CDR2 LQKENI. The CDR3 loop is CASSLQGGGSGNTIYF. The CDR3 DNA reads TGTGCCAGCTCCCTCCAAGGTGGAGGCTCTGGAAACACCATATATTTT.

For this clone: This sample includes further DNA sequences coding for the same CDR3. V is TRBV2 and J is TRBJ1-5, with D maybe TRBD1 (6 bases). V was trimmed by 3 bases and J by 6 bases, leaving 12 bases between them. The germline gives CDR1 SNHLY, CDR2 FYNNEI. The CDR3 contains 14 residues. CDR3 nucleotide sequence: TGTGCCAGCAGTGACAGGGGCGTAGGTCAGCCCCAGCATTTT. Its translation is CASSDRGVGQPQHF.

A single count supports this clone. The CDR3 spells CATSRDSRGNQPQHF. DNA for the CDR3: TGTGCCACCAGCAGAGATAGCAGGGGGAATCAGCCCCAGCATTTT. The chain combines TRBV15 with TRBJ1-5; 7 bases line up with TRBD1. The CDR3 spans 15 residues. V lost 0 bases and J lost 4; bases outside the gene matches: 3. The V gene's germline CDR1 is LNHNV and CDR2 YYDKDF (reference sequence).

The rearrangement links TRBV5-6 to TRBJ2-3; TRBD2 aligns across 11 bases. The germline gives CDR1 SGHDT, CDR2 YYEEEE. V lost 2 bases and J lost 3; bases outside the gene matches: 5. The CDR3 totals 16 residues. For the CDR3, the DNA is TGTGCCAGCAGCTTATCTAGCGGGAGGAGGACAGATACGCAGTATTTT. Its protein is CASSLSSGRRTDTQYF.

This CDR3 reads CASSIFGGPYEQYF. As DNA, the CDR3 is TGTGCCAGTAGTATTTTCGGCGGGCCCTACGAGCAGTACTTC. The J gene is TRBJ2-7, the V gene TRBV19, with TRBD2 as a possible D gene (5 bases). The V and J ends lost 3 bases and 2 bases respectively, with 11 bases between them. CDR1 is LNHDA, CDR2 SQIVND, per germline (reference sequence). This CDR3 has 14 amino acids. Together with reference TRBV19 and TRBJ2-7, the CDR3 gives the full variable domain: DGGITQSPKYLFRKEGQNVTLSCEQNLNHDAMYWYRQDPGQGLRLIYYSQIVNDFQKGDIAEGYSVSREKKESFPLTVTSAQKNPTAFYLCASSIFGGPYEQYFGPGTRLTVT.

The CDR3 DNA follows: TGTGCCAGCAGCTTGGGTGGCGCTAGCGGACGAACCGTAAACTACGAGCAGTACTTC. Amino acids: CASSLGGASGRTVNYEQYF. V is TRBV5-6 and J is TRBJ2-7, with TRBD2 matching over 7 bases. The germline gives CDR1 SGHDT, CDR2 YYEEEE. Trimming removed 0 bases from V and 3 bases from J; junction bases left unmatched: 18. This CDR3 has 19 residues.

The gene calls are TRBV19 and TRBJ2-7, with TRBD2 matching over 12 bases. J gave up 4 bases and V 0 bases, and 1 base lay outside the gene matches. This CDR3 is 15 amino acids long. Per the germline V gene, CDR1 is LNHDA and CDR2 is SQIVND (reference sequence). CDR3 amino acids: CASSIDGLAGYEQYF. Here the CDR3 DNA reads TGTGCCAGTAGTATAGATGGACTAGCGGGGTACGAGCAGTACTTC. The full variable domain, rest sourced from reference TRBV19 and TRBJ2-7, is DGGITQSPKYLFRKEGQNVTLSCEQNLNHDAMYWYRQDPGQGLRLIYYSQIVNDFQKGDIAEGYSVSREKKESFPLTVTSAQKNPTAFYLCASSIDGLAGYEQYFGPGTRLTVT.

The chain combines TRBV7-2 with TRBJ2-7, with 8 bases that match TRBD2. This CDR3 is built from 15 residues. The J segment lost 0 bases and the V segment lost 5 bases, leaving 6 bases of the junction unmatched. In germline, CDR1 is SGHTA, CDR2 FQGNSA. The CDR3 sequence: CASSRIAGTSYEQYF. As DNA, the CDR3 is TGTGCCAGCAGCCGCATAGCGGGAACCTCCTACGAGCAGTACTTC.

V is TRBV30 and J is TRBJ1-2, with D perhaps TRBD1 (6 bases). The CDR3 is made up of 15 amino acids. V lost 8 bases, J lost 4 bases, and 23 bases lay in between. Per germline, CDR1 GTSNPN and CDR2 SVGIG (reference sequence). The CDR3 nucleotides are TGTGCCGGGACAAACCTAGGAGGGCTGAGCTATGGCTACACCTTC. Translated, it gives CAGTNLGGLSYGYTF.

This sequence joins TRBV5-6 and TRBJ2-3; D is perhaps TRBD1 (5 bases). V shed 4 bases and J shed 4 bases, with 16 bases lying between them. Germline V lookup: CDR1 SGHDT, CDR2 YYEEEE. The CDR3 consists of 15 residues. CDR3: CASSKGPRGPDTQYF. CDR3 DNA sequence: TGTGCCAGCAGCAAAGGACCAAGGGGCCCAGATACGCAGTATTTT.

This sequence joins TRBV5-6 and TRBJ2-7; D is unclear. Trimming stripped 0 bases from V and 5 bases from J, with 6 bases between. Germline V gene lookup returns CDR1 SGHDT and CDR2 YYEEEE. This CDR3 contains 12 residues. For the CDR3, the DNA is TGTGCCAGCAGCTTGGTTGTCGACGAGCAGTACTTC. The encoded protein is CASSLVVDEQYF. The full variable domain, rest sourced from reference TRBV5-6 and TRBJ2-7, is DAGVTQSPTHLIKTRGQQVTLRCSPKSGHDTVSWYQQALGQGPQFIFQYYEEEERQRGNFPDRFSGHQFPNYSSELNVNALLLGDSALYLCASSLVVDEQYFGPGTRLTVT.

The chain recombines TRBV5-4 with TRBJ2-3; 7 bases map to TRBD2. Germline CDR1 SGHNT, CDR2 YYREEE (reference sequence). This CDR3 is 14 amino acids long. The V and J ends lost 1 base and 3 bases, in that order; junction bases with no gene match: 2. CDR3 region: CASSLRRETDTQYF. The CDR3 DNA is TGTGCCAGCAGCTTGCGGCGGGAGACAGATACGCAGTATTTT.

This clone has a single count. V gene TRBV6-4 combines with J gene TRBJ2-1, with a possible D match to TRBD1 (7 bases). The CDR3 is made up of 16 amino acids. Germline values: CDR1 MRHNA, CDR2 SNTAGT. With 0 bases removed from V and 4 bases from J, the gap between germline ends came to 13 bases. Written as DNA, the CDR3 is TGTGCCAGCAGTGACTCGATTCAGGGGGGATACAATGAGCAGTTCTTC. Residues: CASSDSIQGGYNEQFF.

The rearrangement links TRBV15 to TRBJ2-5, with a tentative D call TRBD1 (7 bases). Germline loops: CDR1 LNHNV, CDR2 YYDKDF (reference sequence). Trimming pared 2 bases from V and 10 bases from J, leaving 14 bases between. The CDR3 contains 13 residues. CDR3: CATSRRSQGGQYF. The DNA for the CDR3 is TGTGCCACCAGCAGAAGGTCCCAGGGGGGCCAGTACTTC.

The V and J genes are TRBV19 and TRBJ2-1; 7 bases are a match to TRBD2. From germline, CDR1 is LNHDA and CDR2 SQIVND (reference sequence). The CDR3 contains 13 residues. The V segment lost 5 bases and the J segment 9 bases; nucleotides outside the gene matches: 7. The CDR3 region is CASSPSGGGEQFF. In nucleotides, the CDR3 is TGTGCCAGTAGTCCCTCGGGGGGAGGTGAGCAGTTCTTC.

The chain links TRBV21-1 to TRBJ2-7; the tabulated D call, TRBD2, remains unverified against the DNA. TRBV21-1 is tagged as a pseudogene. The CDR3 has 22 amino acids. The CDR3: CASSKAHVGTSGRTSPQGEQYF. The CDR3 nucleotides are TGTGCCAGCAGCAAAGCCCACGTTGGGACTAGCGGGAGGACGTCCCCCCAGGGAGAGCAGTACTTC.

This chain links TRBV5-6 with TRBJ1-2, with D possibly being TRBD1 (5 bases). The V end was cut by 0 bases, the J end by 4 bases, with 16 bases between. This CDR3 contains 16 residues. Germline CDR1 and CDR2: SGHDT and YYEEEE. CDR3 sequence reads: CASSLESPAGLYGYTF. In DNA form, the CDR3 reads TGTGCCAGCAGCTTGGAGTCCCCGGCAGGGCTCTATGGCTACACCTTC.